This T cell receptor (beta chain) is from a study of shared clonotypes between healthy human individuals. Study results and limitations: Rarefaction demonstrated incomplete sorted-subset sequencing despite large depth.

With regard to this clone: Its antigen remains unidentified.

Libraries were prepared by immunoSEQ multiplex PCR; TCRdb keeps only in-frame clonotypes and omits some of them. This table holds around 650,000 clones, 90% to 97% found once. The V and J ends lost 4 bases and 6 bases respectively, with 16 bases between them. The CDR3 contains 15 residues. Germline CDR1 SNHLY, CDR2 FYNNEI. As defined, naive CD8 cells were CD45RO-negative and positively selected for CCR7, with terminally differentiated effector memory CD45RA+ cells excluded. The receptor's source is a woman aged 25 to 39 in good health. The V gene is TRBV2, the J gene TRBJ2-1; possibly TRBD2 for D (7 bases). The sample comprised naive CD8+ T cells sorted from blood. Here the CDR3 reads CASSAAGASTNEQFF. In DNA, the CDR3 is TGTGCCAGCAGTGCGGCGGGGGCCTCGACCAATGAGCAGTTCTTC.